A single sample gave rise to the 9 T cell receptor beta chains below, sequenced in a study of somatic mutations in cytotoxic T cells in rheumatoid arthritis. Generated by immunoSEQ multiplex PCR, the TCRdb table keeps only in-frame clones and is missing some. The sample shows 20,000 to 25,000 clones, about four fifths of them seen only once. Material for sequencing was CD8+ T cells sorted from blood. These receptors originate from an adult with rheumatoid arthritis.

V usage is TRBV7-8 and J usage is TRBJ2-2; D is unresolved. This CDR3 comprises 13 residues. The germline gives CDR1 SGHVS, CDR2 FQNEAQ. The V end lost 8 bases, the J end lost 7 bases, and 14 bases lay between the germline ends. The CDR3: CASGPFAHGELFF. CDR3 nucleotides: TGTGCCAGCGGCCCTTTTGCTCACGGGGAGCTGTTTTTT.

This clone was recorded only once. V and J are TRBV4-2 and TRBJ2-1; the D call may be TRBD1 or TRBD2 (6 bases each). Trimming pared 4 bases from V and 4 bases from J, leaving 8 bases between. The CDR3 consists of 13 residues. Germline-derived CDR1 and CDR2 are LGHNA and YNFKEQ. The CDR3 bases are TGTGCCAGCAGCCCGGGGGCTTACAATGAGCAGTTCTTC. It specifies CASSPGAYNEQFF.

J is TRBJ1-2 and V is TRBV7-9, with D tentatively TRBD1 (6 bases). The V and J ends lost 1 base and 2 bases respectively, with 11 bases between them. The CDR3 is 15 residues long. Germline-derived CDR1 and CDR2 are SEHNR and FQNEAQ (reference sequence). The CDR3 here is CASSLVGRGNYGYTF. The CDR3, as DNA: TGTGCCAGCAGCTTAGTGGGCAGGGGAAACTATGGCTACACCTTC.

This sequence joins TRBV19 and TRBJ2-2; 11 positions agree with TRBD2. The germline CDR1 and CDR2 sequences are LNHDA and SQIVND (reference sequence). The junction had 9 bases not matched to a gene; V was cut back by 4 bases and J by 2 bases. The CDR3 consists of 18 residues. The CDR3: CASSRWASGGPNTGELFF. DNA of the CDR3: TGTGCCAGTAGTAGGTGGGCTAGCGGGGGGCCAAACACCGGGGAGCTGTTTTTT.

The chain recombines TRBV4-2 with TRBJ2-5, with 8 bases matching TRBD2. With 0 bases clipped from V and 4 bases from J, the junction kept 7 bases outside the gene matches. Germline V gene sequence: CDR1 LGHNA, CDR2 YNFKEQ. The CDR3 spans 16 residues. In DNA, the CDR3 is TGTGCCAGCAGCCAAGATAACAGCGGGGGAGCAGAGACCCAGTACTTC. This translates into CASSQDNSGGAETQYF.

Only a few counts were recorded for this clone. The J gene is TRBJ1-2, the V gene TRBV5-4; D remains unclear. The germline V gene has CDR1 SGHNT and CDR2 YYREEE (reference sequence). The CDR3 is 12 amino acids. V was cut by 0 bases and J by 4 bases, with 4 bases left in between. The CDR3 DNA is TGTGCCAGCAGCTTGGAGTCCTATGGCTACACCTTC. This sequence encodes CASSLESYGYTF.

This chain links TRBV4-2 with TRBJ1-5; D is uncertain. This CDR3 spans 14 amino acids. The germline CDR1 and CDR2 sequences are LGHNA and YNFKEQ. V dropped 0 bases and J dropped 3 bases, with 6 bases sitting between them. CDR3 in amino acids: CASSQDNLNQPQHF. In DNA form, the CDR3 reads TGTGCCAGCAGCCAAGATAACCTCAATCAGCCCCAGCATTTT.

The chain is built from TRBV6-6 and TRBJ2-1, with D perhaps TRBD2 (6 bases). CDR1 is MNHNY, CDR2 SVGAGI, per germline (reference sequence). The CDR3 runs 15 residues. The V end was cut by 2 bases, the J end by 3 bases, with 11 bases between. CDR3 DNA: TGTGCCAGCAGTTACGAGGCGGGGAGCTACAATGAGCAGTTCTTC. Residues: CASSYEAGSYNEQFF.

This clone was detected only a few times. The J gene is TRBJ1-1, the V gene TRBV27; D is perhaps TRBD1 (6 bases). Trimming shortened V by 3 bases and J by 1 base, and 9 bases separated the two germline ends. The CDR3 totals 14 residues. Per the germline V gene, CDR1 is MNHEY and CDR2 is SMNVEV (reference sequence). CDR3 region: CASSFRTENTEAFF. CDR3 coding DNA: TGTGCCAGCAGTTTCCGGACAGAGAACACTGAAGCTTTCTTT.